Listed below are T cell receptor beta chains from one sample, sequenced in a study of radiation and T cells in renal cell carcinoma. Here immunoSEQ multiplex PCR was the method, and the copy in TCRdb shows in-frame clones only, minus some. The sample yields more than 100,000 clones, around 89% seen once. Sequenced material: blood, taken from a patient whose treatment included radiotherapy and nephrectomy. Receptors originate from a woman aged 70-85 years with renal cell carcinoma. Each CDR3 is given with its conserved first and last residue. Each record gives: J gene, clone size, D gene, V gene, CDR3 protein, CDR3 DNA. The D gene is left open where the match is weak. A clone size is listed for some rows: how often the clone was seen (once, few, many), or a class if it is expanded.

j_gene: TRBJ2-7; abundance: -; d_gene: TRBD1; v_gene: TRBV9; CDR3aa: CASSVEQGVGNEQYF; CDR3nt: TGTGCCAGCAGCGTAGAACAGGGGGTAGGAAACGAGCAGTACTTC
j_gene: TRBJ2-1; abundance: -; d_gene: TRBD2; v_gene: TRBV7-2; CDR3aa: CASSLAAGVSSYNEQFF; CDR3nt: TGTGCCAGCAGCTTAGCGGCGGGGGTCAGCTCCTACAATGAGCAGTTCTTC
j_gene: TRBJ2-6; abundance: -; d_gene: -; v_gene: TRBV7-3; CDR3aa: CASSGYGASGANVLTF; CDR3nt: TGTGCCAGCAGCGGATACGGGGCCTCTGGGGCCAACGTCCTGACTTTC
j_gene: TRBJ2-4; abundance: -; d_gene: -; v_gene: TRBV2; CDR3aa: CASSSLAKNIQYF; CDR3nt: TGTGCCAGCTCCTCCCTAGCCAAAAACATTCAGTACTTC
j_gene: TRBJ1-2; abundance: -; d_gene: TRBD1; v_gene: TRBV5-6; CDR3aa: CASSPTGVNYGYTF; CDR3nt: TGTGCCAGCAGCCCGACAGGGGTCAACTATGGCTACACCTTC
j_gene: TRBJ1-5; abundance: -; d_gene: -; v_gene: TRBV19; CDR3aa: CASSIGDSSNQPQHF; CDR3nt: TGTGCCAGTAGTATAGGCGATTCTAGCAATCAGCCCCAGCATTTT
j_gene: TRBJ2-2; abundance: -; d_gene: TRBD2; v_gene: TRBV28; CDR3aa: CASSTHRAHGGGSTGELFF; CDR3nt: TGTGCCAGCAGTACGCATCGGGCCCATGGCGGGGGAAGCACCGGGGAGCTGTTTTTT
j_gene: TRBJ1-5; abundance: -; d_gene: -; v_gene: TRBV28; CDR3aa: CASSFQGRRNQPQHF; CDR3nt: TGTGCCAGCAGTTTCCAGGGGCGGCGCAATCAGCCCCAGCATTTT
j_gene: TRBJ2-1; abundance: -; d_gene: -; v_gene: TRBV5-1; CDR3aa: CASSLAIVNNEQFF; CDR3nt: TGCGCCAGCAGCTTGGCTATCGTGAACAATGAGCAGTTCTTC
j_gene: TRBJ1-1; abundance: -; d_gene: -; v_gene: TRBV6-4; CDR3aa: CASSDVRGTEAFF; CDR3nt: TGTGCCAGCAGTGACGTACGGGGGACTGAAGCTTTCTTT
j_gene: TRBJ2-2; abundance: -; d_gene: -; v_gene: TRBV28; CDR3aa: CASSSLRTARGTGELFF; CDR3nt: TGTGCCAGCAGTTCCCTCAGGACTGCGCGAGGGACCGGGGAGCTGTTTTTT
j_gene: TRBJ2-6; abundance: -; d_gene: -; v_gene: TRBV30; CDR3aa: CAWSREGGANVLTF; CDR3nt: TGTGCCTGGAGTAGGGAAGGTGGGGCCAACGTCCTGACTTTC
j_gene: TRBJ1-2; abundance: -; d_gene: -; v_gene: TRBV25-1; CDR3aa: CASSGTGGYTF; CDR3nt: TGTGCCAGCAGTGGAACCGGGGGCTACACCTTC
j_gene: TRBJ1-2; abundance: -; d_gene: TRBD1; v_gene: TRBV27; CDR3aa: CASSPTGQGNLYGYTF; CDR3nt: TGTGCCAGCAGTCCCACTGGACAGGGTAACCTTTATGGCTACACCTTC
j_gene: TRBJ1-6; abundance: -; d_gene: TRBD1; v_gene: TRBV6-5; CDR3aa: CASKVQGAPLHF; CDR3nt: TGTGCCAGCAAGGTTCAGGGGGCCCCCCTCCACTTT
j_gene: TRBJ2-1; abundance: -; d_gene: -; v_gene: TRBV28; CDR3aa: CASSSGTPSSYNEQFF; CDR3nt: TGTGCCAGCAGTTCAGGGACTCCTAGCTCCTACAATGAGCAGTTCTTC
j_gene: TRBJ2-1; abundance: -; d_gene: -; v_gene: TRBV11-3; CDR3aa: CASSFSGASSYNEQFF; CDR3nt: TGTGCCAGCAGCTTCTCTGGGGCCTCCTCCTACAATGAGCAGTTCTTC
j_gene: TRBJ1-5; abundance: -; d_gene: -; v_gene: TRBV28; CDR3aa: CASSQGGSNQPQHF; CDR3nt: TGTGCCAGCAGCCAGGGAGGCAGCAATCAGCCCCAGCATTTT
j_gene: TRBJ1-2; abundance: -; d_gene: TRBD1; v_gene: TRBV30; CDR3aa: CAWKPGQTPTSYGYTF; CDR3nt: TGTGCCTGGAAACCGGGACAGACTCCGACTAGCTATGGCTACACCTTC
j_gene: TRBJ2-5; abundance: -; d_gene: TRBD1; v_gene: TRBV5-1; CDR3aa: CASSPGQLNQETQYF; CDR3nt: TGCGCCAGCTCCCCGGGACAGCTCAACCAAGAGACCCAGTACTTC
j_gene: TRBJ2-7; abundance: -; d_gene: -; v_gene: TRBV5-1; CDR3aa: CASSPSWDTSYEQYF; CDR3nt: TGCGCCAGCAGTCCTTCCTGGGACACTTCCTACGAGCAGTACTTC
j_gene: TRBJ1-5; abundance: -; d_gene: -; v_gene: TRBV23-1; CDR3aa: CASSQSSQPQHF; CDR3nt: TGCGCCAGCAGTCAATCGAGTCAGCCCCAGCATTTT
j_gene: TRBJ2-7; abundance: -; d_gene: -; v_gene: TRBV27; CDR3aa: CASSPVGGYHEQYF; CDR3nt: TGTGCCAGCAGCCCGGTTGGGGGCTACCACGAGCAGTACTTC
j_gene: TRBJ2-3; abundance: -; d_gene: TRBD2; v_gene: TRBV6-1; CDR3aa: CASSSGGGTQYF; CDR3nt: TGTGCCAGCAGCAGCGGGGGTGGCACGCAGTATTTT
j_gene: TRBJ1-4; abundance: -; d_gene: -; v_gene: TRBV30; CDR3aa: CAWSVPGPTNEKLFF; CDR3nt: TGTGCCTGGAGTGTACCCGGGCCAACTAATGAAAAACTGTTTTTT
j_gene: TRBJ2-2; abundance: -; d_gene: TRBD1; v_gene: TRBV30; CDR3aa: CAWKIGQGASGELFF; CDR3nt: TGTGCCTGGAAAATCGGACAGGGGGCTTCGGGGGAGCTGTTTTTT
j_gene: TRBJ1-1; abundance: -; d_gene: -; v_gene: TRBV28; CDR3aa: CASSPTGSWNTEAFF; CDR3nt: TGTGCCAGCAGTCCGACAGGTTCCTGGAACACTGAAGCTTTCTTT
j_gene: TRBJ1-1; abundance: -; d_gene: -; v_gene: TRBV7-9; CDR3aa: CASSFRRNTEAFF; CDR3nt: TGTGCCAGCAGCTTTCGCAGGAACACTGAAGCTTTCTTT
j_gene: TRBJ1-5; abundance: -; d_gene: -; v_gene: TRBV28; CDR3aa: CASSLGWQPQHF; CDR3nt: TGTGCCAGCAGTTTAGGGTGGCAGCCCCAGCATTTT
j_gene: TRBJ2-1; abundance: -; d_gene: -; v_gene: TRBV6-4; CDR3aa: CASSDQPAGSEQFF; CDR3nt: TGTGCCAGCAGTGACCAACCTGCAGGGAGTGAGCAGTTCTTC
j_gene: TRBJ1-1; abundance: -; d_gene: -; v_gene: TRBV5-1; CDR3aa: CASSLNSRNTEAFF; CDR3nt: TGCGCCAGCAGCTTAAACAGCAGGAACACTGAAGCTTTCTTT
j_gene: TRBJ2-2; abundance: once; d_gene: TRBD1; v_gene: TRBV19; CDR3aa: CASSGQGTTGELFF; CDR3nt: TGTGCCAGTAGTGGACAGGGTACCACCGGGGAGCTGTTTTTT
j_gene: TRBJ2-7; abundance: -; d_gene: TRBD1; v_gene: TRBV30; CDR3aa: CAWSTGQGEATYEQYF; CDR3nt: TGTGCCTGGAGCACAGGACAGGGCGAGGCGACCTACGAGCAGTACTTC
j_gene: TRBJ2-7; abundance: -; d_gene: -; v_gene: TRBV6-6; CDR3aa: CASRVGEVAYEQYF; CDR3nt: TGTGCCAGCCGAGTAGGGGAGGTGGCCTACGAGCAGTACTTC
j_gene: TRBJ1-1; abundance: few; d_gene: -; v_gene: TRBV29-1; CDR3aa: CSVNRGLNTEAFF; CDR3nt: TGCAGCGTTAACCGAGGACTGAACACTGAAGCTTTCTTT
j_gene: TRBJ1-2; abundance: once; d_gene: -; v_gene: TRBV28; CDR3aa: CASSLIQGMGYGYTF; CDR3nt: TGTGCCAGCAGTTTAATACAGGGCATGGGCTATGGCTACACCTTC
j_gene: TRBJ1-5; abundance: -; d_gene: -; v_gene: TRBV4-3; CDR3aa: CASSQDRLGNQPQHF; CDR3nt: TGCGCCAGCAGCCAAGATCGGTTGGGCAATCAGCCCCAGCATTTT
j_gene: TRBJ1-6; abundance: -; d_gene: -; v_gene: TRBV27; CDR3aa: CASRQQVHNSPLHF; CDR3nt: TGTGCCAGCAGACAACAGGTGCATAATTCACCCCTCCACTTT
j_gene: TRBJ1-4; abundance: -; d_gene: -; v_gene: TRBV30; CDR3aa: CAYRHFNEKLFF; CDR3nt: TGTGCCTACCGACACTTTAATGAAAAACTGTTTTTT
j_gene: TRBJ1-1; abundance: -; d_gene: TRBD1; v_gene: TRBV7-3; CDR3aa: CASSPQGAASEAFF; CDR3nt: TGTGCCAGCAGCCCCCAGGGGGCCGCTTCTGAAGCTTTCTTT
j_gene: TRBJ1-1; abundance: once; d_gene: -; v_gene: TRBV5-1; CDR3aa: CASSSDSLSLEAFF; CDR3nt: TGCGCCAGCAGCTCGGACAGTCTCTCCCTAGAAGCTTTCTTT
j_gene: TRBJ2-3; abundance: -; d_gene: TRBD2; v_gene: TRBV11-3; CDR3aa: CASSFRTSFTDTQYF; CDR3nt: TGTGCCAGCAGCTTCAGGACTAGCTTCACAGATACGCAGTATTTT
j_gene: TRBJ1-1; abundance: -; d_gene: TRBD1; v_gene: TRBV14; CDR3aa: CASSPETGQTGRTFF; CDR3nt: TGTGCCAGCAGCCCGGAAACAGGGCAGACAGGGAGGACTTTCTTT
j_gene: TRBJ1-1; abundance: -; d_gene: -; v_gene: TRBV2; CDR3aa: CASIPRSGGNTEAFF; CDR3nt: TGTGCCAGCATCCCCCGATCGGGGGGGAACACTGAAGCTTTCTTT
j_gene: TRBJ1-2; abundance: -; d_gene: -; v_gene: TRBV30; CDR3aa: CAWSVLGVAVGGYTF; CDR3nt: TGTGCCTGGAGTGTACTAGGGGTGGCAGTCGGGGGCTACACCTTC
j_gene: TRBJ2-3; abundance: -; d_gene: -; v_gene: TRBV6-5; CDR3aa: CASNLASSTDTQYF; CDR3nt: TGTGCCAGCAATCTAGCCTCTAGCACAGATACGCAGTATTTT
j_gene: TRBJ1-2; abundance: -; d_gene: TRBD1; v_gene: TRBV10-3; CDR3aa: CAISEIQGDGYTF; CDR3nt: TGTGCCATCAGTGAAATTCAGGGGGATGGCTACACCTTC
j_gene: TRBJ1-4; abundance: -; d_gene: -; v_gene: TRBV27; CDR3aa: CASSLSTRISEKLFF; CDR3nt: TGTGCCAGCAGTTTATCGACGAGGATAAGTGAAAAACTGTTTTTT
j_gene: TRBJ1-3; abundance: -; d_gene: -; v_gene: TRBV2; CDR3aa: CASRGSSGNTIYF; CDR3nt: TGTGCCAGCAGGGGAAGCTCTGGAAACACCATATATTTT
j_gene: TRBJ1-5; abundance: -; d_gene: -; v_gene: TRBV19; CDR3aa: CASSRGVGSNQPQHF; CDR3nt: TGTGCCAGTAGTAGAGGGGTAGGGAGCAATCAGCCCCAGCATTTT
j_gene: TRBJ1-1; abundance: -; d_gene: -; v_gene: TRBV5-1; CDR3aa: CASSLAVRNTEAFF; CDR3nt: TGCGCCAGCAGCTTGGCCGTCAGAAACACTGAAGCTTTCTTT
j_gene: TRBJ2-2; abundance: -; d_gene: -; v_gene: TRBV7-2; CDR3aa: CASSLDSNTGELFF; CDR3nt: TGTGCCAGCAGCTTAGATTCGAACACCGGGGAGCTGTTTTTT
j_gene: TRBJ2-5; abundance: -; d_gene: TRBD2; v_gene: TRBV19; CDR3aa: CASSMPSGGKETQYF; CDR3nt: TGTGCCAGTAGTATGCCGAGCGGGGGAAAAGAGACCCAGTACTTC
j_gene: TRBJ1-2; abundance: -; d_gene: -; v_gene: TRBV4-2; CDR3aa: CASSPQPGTQYGYTF; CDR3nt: TGTGCCAGCAGCCCTCAACCCGGGACGCAGTATGGCTACACCTTC
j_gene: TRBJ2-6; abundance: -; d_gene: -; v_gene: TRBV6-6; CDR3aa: CASSPTGANVLTF; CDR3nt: TGTGCCAGCAGTCCTACTGGGGCCAACGTCCTGACTTTC
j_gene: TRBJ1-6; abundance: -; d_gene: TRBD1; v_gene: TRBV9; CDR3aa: CASSPGQGNSPLHF; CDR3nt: TGTGCCAGCAGCCCCGGACAGGGAAATTCACCCCTCCACTTT